This passage covers 8 T cell receptor beta chains from one sample sequenced in a study of T cells in Graves' hyperthyroidism and ophthalmopathy (dated by TCRdb to about 2019). Libraries were prepared through multiplex PCR. The data were produced on an Illumina HiSeq 2000. TCR beta CDR3 regions were amplified from RNA transcripts. The first round of RT-PCR for the TCR CDR3 was performed with the HTBI primer set and the Qiagen OneStep RT-PCR kit. The public reads were reprocessed in TCRdb via fastp at Q25 and MiXCR, keeping in-frame beta chains. For every CDR3 protein sequence, its rows merge into one entry that carries the most common genes and DNA. This sample has more than 550,000 distinct CDR3 sequences in its table, and just under 45% of those were observed once. Of the sample, 7% to 7.5% falls within the top ten clones. The sequencing input was peripheral blood or thyroid tissue (not recorded which). Source of these receptors: an adult man with Graves' disease, either hyperthyroidism or ophthalmopathy (not recorded which).

The V gene is TRBV24-1, the J gene TRBJ2-7, with 9 bases aligning to TRBD1. This CDR3 is 15 amino acids long. CDR1 is KGHDR, CDR2 SFDVKD, per germline. V shed 4 bases and J 6 bases; nucleotides not matched to a gene: 9. In nucleotides, the CDR3 is TGTGCCACCAGTGACCCCGGGACAGGGTCGGCCGAGCAGTACTTC. Translation gives CATSDPGTGSAEQYF.

The chain combines TRBV29-1 with TRBJ2-7, with 7 bases lining up with TRBD2. CDR1 and CDR2 from the germline V gene are SQVTM and ANQGSEA. V lost 3 bases to trimming and J lost 6 bases; unmatched junction nucleotides: 2. The CDR3 sequence is 11 residues long. The CDR3 DNA sequence: TGCAGCGTTGACGGCGGGGGCGAGCAGTACTTC. Amino acid sequence: CSVDGGGEQYF.

This clonotype turned up a few times. The rearrangement joins TRBV12-3 or TRBV12-4 to TRBJ1-1; D may be TRBD1 (6 bases). The CDR3 covers 15 residues. With 1 base removed from V and 0 bases from J, the gap between germline ends came to 9 bases. The chain's CDR3 is CASSLGQALNTEAFF. The CDR3 DNA is TGTGCCAGCAGTTTAGGACAGGCTTTGAACACTGAAGCTTTCTTT.

The chain couples TRBV2 to TRBJ1-6, with unresolved D. Germline V lookup: CDR1 SNHLY, CDR2 FYNNEI. CDR3 length: 14 residues. Trimming took off 2 bases at V and 8 bases at J, with 10 bases between the two ends. The CDR3 bases are TGTGCCAGCAGTGAACTTAGGGCCTATTCACCCCTCCACTTT. Its protein product is CASSELRAYSPLHF.

J is TRBJ1-5 and V is TRBV2, with D unresolved. Germline V gives CDR1 SNHLY, CDR2 FYNNEI. The V and J ends lost 2 bases and 9 bases respectively, with 5 bases between them. The CDR3 consists of 11 residues. The CDR3 spells CASSENPPQHF. For the CDR3, the DNA is TGTGCCAGCAGTGAAAACCCGCCCCAGCATTTT.

The rearrangement uses TRBV29-1 and TRBJ1-2; 7 nucleotides align to TRBD1. This CDR3 has 13 amino acids. After removal of 1 base from V and 7 bases from J, the junction contained 6 bases not matched to a gene. Germline CDR1 is SQVTM and CDR2 is ANQGSEA. CDR3 nucleotide sequence: TGCAGCGTTGAAGGACAGGGACGGGCTGGCTACACCTTC. This gives the protein CSVEGQGRAGYTF.

In this sample, this clonotype turned up a few times. It is likely a read error, because the conserved phenylalanine at the end of the CDR3 is missing. Written as DNA, the CDR3 is TGTGCCACCAGTGACCGCGAAGGGGGGGACTATGGCTACACCCTC. It codes for CATSDREGGDYGYTL. The V call is TRBV24-1, the J call TRBJ1-2; D is possibly TRBD1 (6 bases). The length of the CDR3 is 15 residues. The V end was cut by 4 bases, the J end by 3 bases, with 14 bases between. The germline V gene encodes CDR1 KGHDR and CDR2 SFDVKD.

This clonotype was observed at least ten times. V gene TRBV7-2 combines with J gene TRBJ1-2, with 9 positions matching TRBD1. This CDR3 has 15 residues. Germline CDR1 and CDR2: SGHTA and FQGNSA. The V gene end was trimmed by 1 base and the J gene end by 6 bases; junction bases not matched to a gene: 6. In DNA form, the CDR3 reads TGTGCCAGCAGCTTAGTGGTGGGGGACAGGGATGGCTACACCTTC. Encoded protein: CASSLVVGDRDGYTF.